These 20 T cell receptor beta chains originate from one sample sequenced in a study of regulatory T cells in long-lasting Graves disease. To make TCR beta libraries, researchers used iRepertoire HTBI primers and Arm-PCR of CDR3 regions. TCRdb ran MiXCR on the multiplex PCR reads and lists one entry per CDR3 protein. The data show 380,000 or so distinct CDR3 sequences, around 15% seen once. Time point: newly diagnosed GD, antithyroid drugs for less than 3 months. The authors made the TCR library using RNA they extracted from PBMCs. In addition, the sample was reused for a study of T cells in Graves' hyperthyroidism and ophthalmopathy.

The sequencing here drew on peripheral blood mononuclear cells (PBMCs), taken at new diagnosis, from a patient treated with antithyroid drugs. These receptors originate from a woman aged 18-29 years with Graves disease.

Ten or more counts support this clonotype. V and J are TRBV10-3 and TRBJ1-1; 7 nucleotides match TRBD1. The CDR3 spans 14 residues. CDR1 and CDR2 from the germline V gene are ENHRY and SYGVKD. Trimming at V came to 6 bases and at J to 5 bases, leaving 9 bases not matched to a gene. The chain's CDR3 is CAIRSGTVSTEAFF. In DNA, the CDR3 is TGTGCCATCAGGTCCGGGACAGTGAGTACTGAAGCTTTCTTT.

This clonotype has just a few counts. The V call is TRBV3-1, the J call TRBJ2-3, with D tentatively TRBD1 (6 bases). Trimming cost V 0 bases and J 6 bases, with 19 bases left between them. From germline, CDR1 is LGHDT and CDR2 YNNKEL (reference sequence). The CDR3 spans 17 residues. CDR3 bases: TGTGCCAGCAGCCAAGATAGGTTTGGCAGGACAGTGGATACGCAGTATTTT. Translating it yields CASSQDRFGRTVDTQYF.

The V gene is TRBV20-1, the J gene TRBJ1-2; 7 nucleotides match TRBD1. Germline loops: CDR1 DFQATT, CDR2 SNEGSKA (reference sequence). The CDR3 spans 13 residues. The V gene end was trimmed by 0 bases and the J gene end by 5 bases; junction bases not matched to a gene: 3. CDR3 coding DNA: TGCAGTGCTAGAGATACAGGGGAATATGGCTACACCTTC. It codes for CSARDTGEYGYTF.

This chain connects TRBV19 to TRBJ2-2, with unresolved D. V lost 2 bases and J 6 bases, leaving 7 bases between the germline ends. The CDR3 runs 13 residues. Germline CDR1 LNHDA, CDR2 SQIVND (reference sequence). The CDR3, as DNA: TGTGCCAGTAGTATAAGTGCGGCCGGGGAGCTGTTTTTT. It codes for CASSISAAGELFF. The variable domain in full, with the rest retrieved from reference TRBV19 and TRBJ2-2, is DGGITQSPKYLFRKEGQNVTLSCEQNLNHDAMYWYRQDPGQGLRLIYYSQIVNDFQKGDIAEGYSVSREKKESFPLTVTSAQKNPTAFYLCASSISAAGELFFGEGSRLTVL.

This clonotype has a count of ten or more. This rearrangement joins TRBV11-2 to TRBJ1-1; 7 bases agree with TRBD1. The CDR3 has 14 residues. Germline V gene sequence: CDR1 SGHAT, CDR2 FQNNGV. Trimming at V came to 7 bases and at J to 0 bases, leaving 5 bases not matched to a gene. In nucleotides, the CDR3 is TGTGCCAGCAATAGGGGACAGTTGAACACTGAAGCTTTCTTT. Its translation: CASNRGQLNTEAFF. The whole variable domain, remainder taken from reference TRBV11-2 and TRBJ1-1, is EAGVAQSPRYKIIEKRQSVAFWCNPISGHATLYWYQQILGQGPKLLIQFQNNGVVDDSQLPKDRFSAERLKGVDSTLKIQPAKLEDSAVYLCASNRGQLNTEAFFGQGTRLTVV.

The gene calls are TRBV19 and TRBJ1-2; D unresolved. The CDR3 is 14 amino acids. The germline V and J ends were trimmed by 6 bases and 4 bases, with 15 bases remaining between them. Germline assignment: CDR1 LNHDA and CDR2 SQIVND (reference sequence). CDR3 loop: CASSPTRSAYGYTF. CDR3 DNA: TGTGCCAGTAGCCCTACGCGGAGCGCCTATGGCTACACCTTC.

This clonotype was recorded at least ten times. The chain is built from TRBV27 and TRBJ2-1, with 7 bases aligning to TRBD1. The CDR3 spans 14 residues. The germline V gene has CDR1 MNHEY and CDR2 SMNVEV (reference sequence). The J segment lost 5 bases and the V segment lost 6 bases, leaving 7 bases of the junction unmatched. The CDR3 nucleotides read TGTGCCAGCAGAGATGCGACAGGGAACAATGAGCAGTTCTTC. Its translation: CASRDATGNNEQFF.

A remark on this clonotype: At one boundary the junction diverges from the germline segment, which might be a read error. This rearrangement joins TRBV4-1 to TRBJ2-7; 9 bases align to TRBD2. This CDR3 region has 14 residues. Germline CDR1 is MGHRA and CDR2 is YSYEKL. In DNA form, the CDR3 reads TGTGCCAGCAGCCAAGTTAGCGGGAGCCGGGAGCAGTACTTC. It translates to CASSQVSGSREQYF.

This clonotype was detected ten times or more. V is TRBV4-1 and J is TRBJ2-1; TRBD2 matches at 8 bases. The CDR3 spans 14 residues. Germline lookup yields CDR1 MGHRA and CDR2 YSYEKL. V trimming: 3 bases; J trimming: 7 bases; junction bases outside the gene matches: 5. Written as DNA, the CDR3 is TGCGCCAGCAGCCATGCCGGGACTAGGAATGAGCAGTTCTTC. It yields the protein CASSHAGTRNEQFF.

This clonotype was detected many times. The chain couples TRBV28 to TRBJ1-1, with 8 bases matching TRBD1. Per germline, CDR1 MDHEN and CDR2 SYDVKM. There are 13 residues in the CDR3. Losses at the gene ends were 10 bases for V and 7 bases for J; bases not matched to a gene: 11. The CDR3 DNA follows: TGTGCCATCATACAGGGGGGAAGTGGTGAAGCTTTCTTT. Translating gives CAIIQGGSGEAFF.

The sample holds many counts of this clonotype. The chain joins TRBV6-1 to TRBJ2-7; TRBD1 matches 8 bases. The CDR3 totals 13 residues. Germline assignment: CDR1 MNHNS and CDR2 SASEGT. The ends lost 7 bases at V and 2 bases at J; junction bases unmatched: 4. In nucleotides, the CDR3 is TGTGCCAGCACCCTGACAGGGGCCTACGAGCAGTACTTC. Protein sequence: CASTLTGAYEQYF.

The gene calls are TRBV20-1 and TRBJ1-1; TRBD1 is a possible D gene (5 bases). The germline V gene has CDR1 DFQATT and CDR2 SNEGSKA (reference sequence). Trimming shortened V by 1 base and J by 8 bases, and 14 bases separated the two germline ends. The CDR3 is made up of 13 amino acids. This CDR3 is CSARAWGGTEAFF. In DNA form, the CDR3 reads TGCAGTGCTAGAGCCTGGGGGGGGACCGAAGCTTTCTTT.

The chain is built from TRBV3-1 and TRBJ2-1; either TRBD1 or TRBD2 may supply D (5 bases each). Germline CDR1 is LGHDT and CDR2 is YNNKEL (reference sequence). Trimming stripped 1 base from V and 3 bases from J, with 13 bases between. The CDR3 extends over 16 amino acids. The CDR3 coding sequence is TGTGCCAGCAGCCAAGTCGGGGCCTCGCTCTACAATGAGCAGTTCTTC. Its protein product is CASSQVGASLYNEQFF.

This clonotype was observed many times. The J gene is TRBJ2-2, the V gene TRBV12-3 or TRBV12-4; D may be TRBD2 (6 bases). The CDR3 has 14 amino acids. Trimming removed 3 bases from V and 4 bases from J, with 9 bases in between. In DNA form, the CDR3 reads TGTGCCAGCAGTTTGAGGCGGGGCACCGGGGAGCTGTTTTTT. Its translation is CASSLRRGTGELFF.

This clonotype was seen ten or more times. CDR3 sequence: CASSEADREGGTQYF. CDR3 in DNA: TGTGCCAGCAGCGAAGCGGACCGGGAGGGCGGGACCCAGTACTTC. The J gene is TRBJ2-5, the V gene TRBV7-9, with 8 bases aligning to TRBD2. The V segment lost 5 bases and the J segment 7 bases; nucleotides outside the gene matches: 12. Germline V gene sequence: CDR1 SEHNR, CDR2 FQNEAQ (reference sequence). CDR3 length: 15 amino acids. The variable domain in full, completed from reference TRBV7-9 and TRBJ2-5, reads DTGVSQNPRHKITKRGQNVTFRCDPISEHNRLYWYRQTLGQGPEFLTYFQNEAQLEKSRLLSDRFSAERPKGSFSTLEIQRTEQGDSAMYLCASSEADREGGTQYFGPGTRLLVL.

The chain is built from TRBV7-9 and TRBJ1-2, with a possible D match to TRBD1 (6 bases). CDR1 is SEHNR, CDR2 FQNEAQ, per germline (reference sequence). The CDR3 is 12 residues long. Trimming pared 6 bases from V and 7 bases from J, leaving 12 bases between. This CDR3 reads CASRMGHSGYTF. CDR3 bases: TGTGCCAGCAGGATGGGACACTCTGGCTACACCTTC.

DNA of the CDR3: TGTGCCAGCAGTTTAGTCCGGGGAGGGCCCTCCCAAGAGACCCAGTACTTC. Its protein is CASSLVRGGPSQETQYF. V is TRBV28 and J is TRBJ2-5; TRBD2 aligns across 7 bases. V was pared by 2 bases and J by 1 base, with 10 bases of the junction left unmatched. Germline-derived CDR1 and CDR2 are MDHEN and SYDVKM. The CDR3 runs 17 residues.

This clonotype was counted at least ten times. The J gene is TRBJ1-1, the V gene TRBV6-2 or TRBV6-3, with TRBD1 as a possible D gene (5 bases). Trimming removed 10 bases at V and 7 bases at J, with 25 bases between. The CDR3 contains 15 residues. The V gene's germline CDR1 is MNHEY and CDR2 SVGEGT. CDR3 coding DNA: TGTGCCACCGAAACTCGTTTGTTAGGGGACGTTGAAGCTTTCTTT. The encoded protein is CATETRLLGDVEAFF.

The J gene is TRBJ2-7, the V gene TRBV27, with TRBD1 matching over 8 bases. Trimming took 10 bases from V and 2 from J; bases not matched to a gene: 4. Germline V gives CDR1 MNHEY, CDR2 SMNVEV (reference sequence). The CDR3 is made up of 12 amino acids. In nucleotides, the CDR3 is TGTGCCACTTCGACAGGGGCCTACGAGCAGTACTTC. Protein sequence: CATSTGAYEQYF.

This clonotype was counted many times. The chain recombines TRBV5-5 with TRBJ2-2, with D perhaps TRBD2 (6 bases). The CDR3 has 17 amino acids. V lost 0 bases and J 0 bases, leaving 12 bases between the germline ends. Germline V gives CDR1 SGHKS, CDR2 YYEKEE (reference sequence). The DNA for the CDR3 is TGTGCCAGCAGCTTGGCCTGGGGCGGGGCGAACACCGGGGAGCTGTTTTTT. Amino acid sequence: CASSLAWGGANTGELFF.